These T cell receptor beta chains were read from a single sample in a study of glioma-infiltrating T cells after dendritic cell vaccination. Only in-frame clones appear in the TCRdb table, and some are missing; sequencing was by immunoSEQ multiplex PCR. Of fewer than 25,000 clones listed, 75% to 85% are singletons. This specimen consisted of blood, obtained before dendritic cell vaccination. These TCRs come from a human donor with glioblastoma. CDR3s include the opening cysteine and the closing phenylalanine or tryptophan. Fields, in order: clone size, J gene, V gene, D gene, CDR3 DNA, CDR3 protein. A D gene is named only where the DNA matches it firmly. Some rows mark clone size as missing; the rest say once, few, many or name a class of expanded clone.

NA | TRBJ2-3 | TRBV29-1 | NA | TGCAGCGTTGAATGGCATACGCAGTATTTT | CSVEWHTQYF
NA | TRBJ2-1 | TRBV5-5 | NA | TGTGCCAGCAGGGAGGGGGCAGGGAGAAATGAGCAGTTCTTC | CASREGAGRNEQFF
NA | TRBJ2-2 | TRBV5-4 | NA | TGTGCCAGCAGCTTCCGACAGAGTGCGAACACCGGGGAGCTGTTTTTT | CASSFRQSANTGELFF
NA | TRBJ2-7 | TRBV4-2 | TRBD2 | TGTGCCAGCAGCCAAGAATCAGCGGGAGACTACGAGCAGTACTTC | CASSQESAGDYEQYF
NA | TRBJ1-5 | TRBV6-1 | TRBD1 | TGTGCCAGCAGGTCGGACAGGGGGGGACAGCCCCAGCATTTT | CASRSDRGGQPQHF
NA | TRBJ1-1 | TRBV18 | TRBD1 | TGTGCCAGCTCACCGTCCGGACAGGGGATCTCTGAAGCTTTCTTT | CASSPSGQGISEAFF
NA | TRBJ1-2 | TRBV7-2 | NA | TGTGCCAGCAGCTTAGTGGGCAGGGAAGGCTATGGCTACACCTTC | CASSLVGREGYGYTF
once | TRBJ2-1 | TRBV27 | TRBD2 | TGTGCCAGCAGCTCGAGCGGGAGTCTAAATGAGCAGTTCTTC | CASSSSGSLNEQFF
NA | TRBJ2-1 | TRBV9 | TRBD2 | TGTGCCAGCAGCCCCCCGGGGACTAGTTCACATGAGCAGTTCTTC | CASSPPGTSSHEQFF
NA | TRBJ2-7 | TRBV7-3 | TRBD2 | TGTGCCAGCAGCCCCGGGACTAGCGGGCCTAGCGAGTCCTACGAGCAGTACTTC | CASSPGTSGPSESYEQYF
few | TRBJ1-1 | TRBV19 | NA | TGTGCCAGTAGTATTCTCCAGGGCACTGAAGCTTTCTTT | CASSILQGTEAFF
NA | TRBJ2-1 | TRBV18 | NA | TGTGCCAGCTCACCCTACCCAGTGGCGGAGTACAATGAGCAGTTCTTC | CASSPYPVAEYNEQFF
NA | TRBJ2-7 | TRBV7-8 | NA | TGTGCCAGCACCCAAAATGCCGGGGGATCAAGAATAAGAGAGCAGTACTTC | CASTQNAGGSRIREQYF
NA | TRBJ2-7 | TRBV4-3 | TRBD1 | TGCGCCAGCAGCCAAGACAGGGGGAACTCCTACGAGCAGTACTTC | CASSQDRGNSYEQYF
NA | TRBJ2-7 | TRBV4-2 | TRBD1 | TGTGCCAGCAGCAAGGGACAGTCCTACGAGCAGTACTTC | CASSKGQSYEQYF
NA | TRBJ2-5 | TRBV10-3 | NA | TGTGCCATCGGTGGAGGCCCCGAGGAGACCCAGTACTTC | CAIGGGPEETQYF
once | TRBJ1-1 | TRBV5-1 | TRBD1 | TGCGCCAGCAGAAGGACAGGGGCTGTGAACACTGAAGCTTTCTTT | CASRRTGAVNTEAFF
few | TRBJ1-2 | TRBV27 | NA | TGTGCCAGCAGTTCATATGGCTACACCTTC | CASSSYGYTF
NA | TRBJ2-7 | TRBV6-5 | NA | TGTGCCAGCAGTGGCAGGGACTCCTACGAGCAGTACTTC | CASSGRDSYEQYF
NA | TRBJ2-7 | TRBV5-1 | TRBD2 | TGCGCCAGCAGCTCAATCGCTAGCGGGATGAACTACGAGCAGTACTTC | CASSSIASGMNYEQYF
NA | TRBJ1-1 | TRBV19 | NA | TGTGCCAGTAGTATAGTTCTAGTTGAGGGAGGCACTGAAGCTTTCTTT | CASSIVLVEGGTEAFF
NA | TRBJ2-3 | TRBV4-3 | NA | TGCGCCAGCAGCCAAGATTTGGCAGGGGCCACAGATACGCAGTATTTT | CASSQDLAGATDTQYF
NA | TRBJ2-3 | TRBV7-3 | NA | TGTGCCAGCAGCTTTTGGAGCTCAGATACGCAGTATTTT | CASSFWSSDTQYF
NA | TRBJ1-2 | TRBV29-1 | NA | TGCAGCGTTGTTGGGCTGTATGGCTACACCTTC | CSVVGLYGYTF
NA | TRBJ2-1 | TRBV29-1 | TRBD2 | TGCAGCGTTGACGGGGGGTCTTTGAATGAGCAGTTCTTC | CSVDGGSLNEQFF
NA | TRBJ2-7 | TRBV7-9 | TRBD1 | TGTGCCAGCAGCTTTAAGGGACAGGGGGACTACGAGCAGTACTTC | CASSFKGQGDYEQYF
NA | TRBJ2-7 | TRBV19 | TRBD2 | TGTGCCAGTAGTATCGGCGGACTAGCGGGGGGTTACGAGCAGTACTTC | CASSIGGLAGGYEQYF
NA | TRBJ2-1 | TRBV30 | NA | TGTGCCTGGACCCTGGGGCTCTCGAGCTCCTACAATGAGCAGTTCTTC | CAWTLGLSSSYNEQFF
NA | TRBJ2-3 | TRBV4-3 | NA | TGCGCCAGCAGCCAAGGTGGACTAGGGGGAGATACGCAGTATTTT | CASSQGGLGGDTQYF
NA | TRBJ2-1 | TRBV13 | NA | TGTGCCAGCAGCTTAGGAGCCTGGAATGAGCAGTTCTTC | CASSLGAWNEQFF
NA | TRBJ2-7 | TRBV6-1 | NA | TGTGCCAGCAGTGAGCAGGGCAGGGTTCGGGCCTACGAGCAGTACTTC | CASSEQGRVRAYEQYF
few | TRBJ1-1 | TRBV5-4 | TRBD1 | TGTGCCAGCAGCTCAGGGGGCTTTAACACTGAAGCTTTCTTT | CASSSGGFNTEAFF
NA | TRBJ1-5 | TRBV12-5 | TRBD1 | TGTGCTAGTGCCTTGACAGGGGGTCAGCCCCAGCATTTT | CASALTGGQPQHF
NA | TRBJ1-3 | TRBV7-9 | NA | TGTGCCAGCAGCCCTAAAAGTGATGGCTCTGGAAACACCATATATTTT | CASSPKSDGSGNTIYF
few | TRBJ1-6 | TRBV14 | NA | TGTGCCAGCAGCCAAGTCGGGAATTCCCCCCTCCACTTT | CASSQVGNSPLHF
once | TRBJ2-7 | TRBV11-2 | NA | TGTGCCAGCAGCTTAGCCGGGAGCGCCTACGAGCAGTACTTC | CASSLAGSAYEQYF
NA | TRBJ2-5 | TRBV7-2 | TRBD1 | TGTGCCAGCAGCTTAGGGGACAGGGAAGAGACCCAGTACTTC | CASSLGDREETQYF
NA | TRBJ2-7 | TRBV29-1 | NA | TGCAGCGCTCGACTGGTACCATCCTACGAGCAGTACTTC | CSARLVPSYEQYF
NA | TRBJ1-1 | TRBV21-1 | NA | TGTGCCCCCCGGGGTGACACTGAAGCTTTCTTT | CAPRGDTEAFF
NA | TRBJ2-7 | TRBV2 | TRBD1 | TGTGCCAGCAGTGGCCTTGACAGGGGGCCCGAGCAGTACTTC | CASSGLDRGPEQYF
NA | TRBJ2-5 | TRBV27 | NA | TGTGCCAGCAGTTTACGCGCCCGGGTGGTGGCCCAAGAGACCCAGTACTTC | CASSLRARVVAQETQYF
NA | TRBJ1-1 | TRBV9 | NA | TGTGCCAGCAGCTCGCGGGGTACTTTAGACACTGAAGCTTTCTTT | CASSSRGTLDTEAFF
NA | TRBJ2-1 | TRBV5-1 | TRBD2 | TGCGCCAGCAGCTTGTGGGGACTAGAGTATGAGCAGTTCTTC | CASSLWGLEYEQFF
NA | TRBJ2-2 | TRBV6-5 | NA | TGTGCCAGCAGTCCCCAATACACCGGGGAGCTGTTTTTT | CASSPQYTGELFF
NA | TRBJ2-3 | TRBV9 | NA | TGTGCCAGCAGCGTAGCGGCACTCGAGGCAGATACGCAGTATTTT | CASSVAALEADTQYF
NA | TRBJ2-3 | TRBV4-1 | NA | TGCGCCAGCAGCCAAGAGGGGCCAGATACGCAGTATTTT | CASSQEGPDTQYF
NA | TRBJ2-7 | TRBV19 | NA | TGTGCCAGTAGTCTGGAGGGAACTTTCTCCTACGAGCAGTACTTC | CASSLEGTFSYEQYF
NA | TRBJ2-3 | TRBV11-3 | TRBD1 | TGTGCCAGCAGCCTCAGGGGGAACACAGATACGCAGTATTTT | CASSLRGNTDTQYF
NA | TRBJ2-7 | TRBV6-5 | NA | TGTGCCAGCAGATTCGGGACAACCTACGAGCAGTACTTC | CASRFGTTYEQYF
NA | TRBJ2-1 | TRBV5-4 | TRBD1 | TGTGCCAGCAGCTCCCGGGACAGGGGGCATGAGCAGTTCTTC | CASSSRDRGHEQFF
NA | TRBJ2-1 | TRBV7-9 | NA | TGTGCCAGCAGCTCCCCGGAGGGAAATGAGCAGTTCTTC | CASSSPEGNEQFF
NA | TRBJ2-1 | TRBV27 | NA | TGTGCCAGCAGTCCCATGGGACTCTACAATGAGCAGTTCTTC | CASSPMGLYNEQFF